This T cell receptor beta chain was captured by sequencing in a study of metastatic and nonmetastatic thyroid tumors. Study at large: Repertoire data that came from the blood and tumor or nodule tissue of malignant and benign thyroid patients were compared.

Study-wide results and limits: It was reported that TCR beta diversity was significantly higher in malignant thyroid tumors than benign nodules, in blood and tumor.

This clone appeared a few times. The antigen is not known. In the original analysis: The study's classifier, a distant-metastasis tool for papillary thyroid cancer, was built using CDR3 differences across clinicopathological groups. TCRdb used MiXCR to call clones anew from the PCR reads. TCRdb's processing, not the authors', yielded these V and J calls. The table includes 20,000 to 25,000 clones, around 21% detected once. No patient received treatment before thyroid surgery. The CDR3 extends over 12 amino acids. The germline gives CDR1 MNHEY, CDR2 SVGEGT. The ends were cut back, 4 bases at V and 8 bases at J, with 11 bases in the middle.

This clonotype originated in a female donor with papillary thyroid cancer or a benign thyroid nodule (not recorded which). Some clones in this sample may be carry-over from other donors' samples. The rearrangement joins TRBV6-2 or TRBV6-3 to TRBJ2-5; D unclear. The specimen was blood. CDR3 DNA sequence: TGTGCCAGCAGTTGGGGTGGGGATACCCAGTACTTC. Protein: CASSWGGDTQYF.